The text below deals with one T cell receptor (beta chain). Multiplex touch-down PCR with TRB-A/B primers amplified rearranged V-D-J TRB sequences. Via MiXCR, TCRdb re-called the multiplex PCR reads, giving one row per CDR3 protein. The sample consists of thousands of distinct CDR3 sequences, 32% of them appearing once. The data belong to a study of T cell repertoires in aging, cancer and after chemotherapy. CDR1 is DFQATT, CDR2 SNEGSKA, per germline (reference sequence). The V segment lost 7 bases and the J segment 3 bases; nucleotides outside the gene matches: 12. This CDR3 region has 16 residues. Amplification of TCR beta used genomic DNA extracted from peripheral blood.

The sequenced sample was blood. The chain recombines TRBV20-1 with TRBJ2-7; TRBD2 aligns across 13 bases. The receptor's source is a human donor in good health. CDR3 bases: TGCAGTGTCACTCTCGGCGGACTAGCGGGGGACTACGAGCAGTACTTC. The encoded protein is CSVTLGGLAGDYEQYF.